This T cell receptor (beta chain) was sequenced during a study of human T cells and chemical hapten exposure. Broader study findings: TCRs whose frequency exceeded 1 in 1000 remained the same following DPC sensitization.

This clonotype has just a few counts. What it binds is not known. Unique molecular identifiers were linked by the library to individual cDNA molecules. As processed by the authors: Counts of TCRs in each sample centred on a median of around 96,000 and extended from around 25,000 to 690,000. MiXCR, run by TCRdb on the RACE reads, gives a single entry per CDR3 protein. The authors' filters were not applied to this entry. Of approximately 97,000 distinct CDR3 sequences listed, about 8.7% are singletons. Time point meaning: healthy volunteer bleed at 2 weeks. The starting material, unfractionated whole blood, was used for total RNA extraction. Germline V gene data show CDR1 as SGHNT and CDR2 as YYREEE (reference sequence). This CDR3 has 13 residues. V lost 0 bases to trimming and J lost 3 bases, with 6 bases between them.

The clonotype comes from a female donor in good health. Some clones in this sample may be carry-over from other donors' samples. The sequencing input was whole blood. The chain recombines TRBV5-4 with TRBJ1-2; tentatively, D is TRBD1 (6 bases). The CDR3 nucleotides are TGTGCCAGCAGCTTGGCAGGGGACTATGGCTACACCTTC. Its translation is CASSLAGDYGYTF.